These T cell receptor beta chains were read from a single sample in a study of cytomegalovirus exposure and HLA in healthy donors. Assay used: immunoSEQ multiplex PCR; TCRdb lists only in-frame clones, some missing. The sample shows roughly 160,000 clones, approximately 79% of them seen only once. Sequenced material: PBMCs. The receptors shown here come from a man aged 40-49 years in good health and CMV-seronegative. Each CDR3 is given with its conserved first and last residue.

TRBV6-1	TRBJ2-5	CASKIAGQYQETQYF
TRBV28	TRBJ1-1	CASSLAGADTEAFF
TRBV19	TRBJ2-1	CASSIGVLTSGSPLWANEQFF
TRBV5-1	TRBJ1-6	CASSLGQVDNSPLHF
TRBV11-2	TRBJ2-7	CASSLAGLVVYEQYF
TRBV11-2	TRBJ2-3	CASSRRLGGGTQYF
TRBV18	TRBJ2-7	CASSPAAGNYEQYF
TRBV28	TRBJ1-2	CASSSSPLNYGYTF
TRBV5-1	TRBJ2-3	CASRKPGQGGGTDTQYF
TRBV9	TRBJ2-3	CASSREARDTQYF
TRBV27	TRBJ2-1	CASSLGGGSPYNEQFF
TRBV7-6	TRBJ1-1	CASSLEQGARGTEAFF
TRBV11-2	TRBJ2-2	CASSFTGGAVTGELFF
TRBV6-6	TRBJ2-7	CASQGLAEGREQYF